This T cell receptor beta chain was recorded in a study of post-analysis software for immune sequencing data. About this clonotype itself: What it binds is unknown.

Study results and limitations: Roughly five TRBV segments, including TRBV5-6, TRBV5-1 and TRBV20-1, were more frequent in patients than controls.

Researchers reported that TCR beta cDNA libraries carried unique molecular identifiers. TCRdb fed the PCR reads into MiXCR, producing one record per CDR3 protein. This table has 750,000 to 950,000 distinct CDR3 sequences, roughly half appearing once. The CDR3 length is 15 residues. Germline CDR1 and CDR2: SGHVS and FQNEAQ. V was shortened by 5 bases and J by 4 bases, with 17 bases between the two germline ends. The source of this sequence is a girl aged 5 to 17 with multiple sclerosis. This chain joins TRBV7-8 and TRBJ1-1; possibly TRBD1 for D (6 bases). Material: blood. DNA for the CDR3: TGTGCCAGCAGCCCAAGAGCAACAGGGCTCACTGAAGCTTTCTTT. This encodes CASSPRATGLTEAFF.